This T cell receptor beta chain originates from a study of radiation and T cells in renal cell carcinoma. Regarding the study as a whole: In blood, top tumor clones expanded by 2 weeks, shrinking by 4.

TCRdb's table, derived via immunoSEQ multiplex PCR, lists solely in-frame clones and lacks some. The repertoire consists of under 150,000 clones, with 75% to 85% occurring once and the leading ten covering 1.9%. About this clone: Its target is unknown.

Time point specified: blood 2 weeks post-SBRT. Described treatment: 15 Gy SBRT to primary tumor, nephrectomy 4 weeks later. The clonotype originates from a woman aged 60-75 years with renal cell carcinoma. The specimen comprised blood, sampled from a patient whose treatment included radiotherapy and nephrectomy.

The chain's CDR3 is CASSVAGQGNVHLHF. In DNA form, the CDR3 reads TGTGCCAGCAGCGTAGCGGGACAGGGTAATGTACACCTCCACTTT. This chain joins TRBV9 and TRBJ1-6; TRBD1 agrees at 9 bases. J gave up 15 bases and V 0 bases, and 10 bases lay outside the gene matches. CDR3 length: 15 residues. The germline gives CDR1 SGDLS, CDR2 YYNGEE.